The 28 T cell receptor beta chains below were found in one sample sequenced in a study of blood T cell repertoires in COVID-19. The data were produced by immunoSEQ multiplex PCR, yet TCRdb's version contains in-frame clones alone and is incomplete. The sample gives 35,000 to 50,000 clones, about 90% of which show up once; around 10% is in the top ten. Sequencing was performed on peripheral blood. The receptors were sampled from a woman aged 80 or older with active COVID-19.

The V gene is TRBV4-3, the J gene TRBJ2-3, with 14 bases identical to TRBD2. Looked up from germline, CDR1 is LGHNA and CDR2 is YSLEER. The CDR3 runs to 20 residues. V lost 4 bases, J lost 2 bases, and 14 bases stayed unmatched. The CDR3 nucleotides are TGCGCCAGCAGCCCATCCGGGACTAGCGGGGGCCTAAACCCCACAGATACGCAGTATTTT. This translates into CASSPSGTSGGLNPTDTQYF.

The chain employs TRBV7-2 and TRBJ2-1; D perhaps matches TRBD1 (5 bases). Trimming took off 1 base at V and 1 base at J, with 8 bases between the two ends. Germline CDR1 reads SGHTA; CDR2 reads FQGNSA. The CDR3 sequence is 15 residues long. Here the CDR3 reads CASSLEGVSYNEQFF. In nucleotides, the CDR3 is TGTGCCAGCAGCTTAGAAGGGGTTTCCTACAATGAGCAGTTCTTC.

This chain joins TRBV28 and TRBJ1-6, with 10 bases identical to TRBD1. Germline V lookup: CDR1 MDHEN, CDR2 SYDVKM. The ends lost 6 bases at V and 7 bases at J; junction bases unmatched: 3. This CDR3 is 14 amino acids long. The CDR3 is CASRRDRGNSPLHF. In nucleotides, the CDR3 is TGTGCCAGCAGAAGGGACAGGGGAAATTCACCCCTCCACTTT.

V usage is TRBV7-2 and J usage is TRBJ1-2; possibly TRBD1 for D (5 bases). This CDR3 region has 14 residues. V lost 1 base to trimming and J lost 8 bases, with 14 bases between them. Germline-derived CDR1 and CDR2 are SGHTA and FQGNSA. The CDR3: CASSLGRGGEGYTF. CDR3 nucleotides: TGTGCCAGCAGCTTAGGGCGGGGGGGGGAGGGCTACACCTTC.

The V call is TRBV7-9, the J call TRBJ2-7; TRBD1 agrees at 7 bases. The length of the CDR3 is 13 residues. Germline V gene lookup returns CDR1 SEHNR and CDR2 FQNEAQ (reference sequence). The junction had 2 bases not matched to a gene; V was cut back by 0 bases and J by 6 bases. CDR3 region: CASSLAQGSEQYF. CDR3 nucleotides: TGTGCCAGCAGCTTAGCACAGGGGAGCGAGCAGTACTTC. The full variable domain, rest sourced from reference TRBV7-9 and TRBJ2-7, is DTGVSQNPRHKITKRGQNVTFRCDPISEHNRLYWYRQTLGQGPEFLTYFQNEAQLEKSRLLSDRFSAERPKGSFSTLEIQRTEQGDSAMYLCASSLAQGSEQYFGPGTRLTVT.

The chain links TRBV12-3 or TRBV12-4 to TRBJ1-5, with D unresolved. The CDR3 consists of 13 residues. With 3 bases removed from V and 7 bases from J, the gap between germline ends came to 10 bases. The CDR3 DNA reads TGTGCCAGCAGTTTGGTTTCACTCCAGCCCCAGCATTTT. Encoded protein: CASSLVSLQPQHF.

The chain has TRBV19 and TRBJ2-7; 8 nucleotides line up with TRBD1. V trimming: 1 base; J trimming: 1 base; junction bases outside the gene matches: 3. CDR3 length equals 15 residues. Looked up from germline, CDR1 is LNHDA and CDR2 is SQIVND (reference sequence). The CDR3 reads CASSIGTGRSYEQYF. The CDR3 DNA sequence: TGTGCCAGTAGTATAGGGACAGGGCGATCCTACGAGCAGTACTTC.

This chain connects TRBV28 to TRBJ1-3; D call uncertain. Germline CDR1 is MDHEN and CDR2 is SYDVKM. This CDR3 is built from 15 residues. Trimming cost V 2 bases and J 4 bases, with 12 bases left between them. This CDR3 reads CASSLMAQRGNTIYF. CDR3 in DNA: TGTGCCAGCAGTTTAATGGCCCAGCGGGGAAACACCATATATTTT.

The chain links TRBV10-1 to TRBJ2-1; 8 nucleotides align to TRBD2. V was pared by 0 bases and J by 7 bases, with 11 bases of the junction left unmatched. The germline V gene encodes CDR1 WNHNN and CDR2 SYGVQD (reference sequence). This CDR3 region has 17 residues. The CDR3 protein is CASSESGTSGIFNEQFF. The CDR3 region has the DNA TGCGCCAGCAGTGAGTCGGGAACTAGCGGCATTTTTAATGAGCAGTTCTTC.

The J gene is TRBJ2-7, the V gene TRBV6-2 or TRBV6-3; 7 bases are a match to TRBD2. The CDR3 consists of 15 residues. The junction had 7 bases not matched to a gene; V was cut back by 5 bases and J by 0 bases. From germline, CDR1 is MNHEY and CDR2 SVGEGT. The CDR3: CASSRLAQSSYEQYF. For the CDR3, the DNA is TGTGCCAGCAGTCGACTAGCCCAAAGCTCCTACGAGCAGTACTTC.

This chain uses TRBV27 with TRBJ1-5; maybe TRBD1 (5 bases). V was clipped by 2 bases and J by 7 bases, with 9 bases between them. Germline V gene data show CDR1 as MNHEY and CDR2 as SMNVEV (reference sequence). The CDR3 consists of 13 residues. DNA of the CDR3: TGTGCCAGCAGTTTAAACTGGGGCCAGCCCCAGCATTTT. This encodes CASSLNWGQPQHF.

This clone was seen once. CDR3 nucleotide sequence: TGCGCCAGCAGCCAGTCGGGACAGAAATATAATTCACCCCTCCACTTT. This gives the protein CASSQSGQKYNSPLHF. This sequence joins TRBV4-1 and TRBJ1-6; 7 bases align to TRBD1. The V and J ends lost 3 bases and 4 bases, in that order; junction bases with no gene match: 6. This CDR3 is built from 16 residues. Germline V CDR1 and CDR2: MGHRA, YSYEKL.

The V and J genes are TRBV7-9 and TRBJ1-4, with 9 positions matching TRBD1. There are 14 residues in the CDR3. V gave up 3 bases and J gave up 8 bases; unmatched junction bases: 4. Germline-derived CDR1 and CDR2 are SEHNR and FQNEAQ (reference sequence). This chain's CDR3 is CASSLGQGREKLFF. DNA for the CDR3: TGTGCCAGCAGCTTGGGACAGGGACGGGAAAAACTGTTTTTT. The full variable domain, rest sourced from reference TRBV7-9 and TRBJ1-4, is DTGVSQNPRHKITKRGQNVTFRCDPISEHNRLYWYRQTLGQGPEFLTYFQNEAQLEKSRLLSDRFSAERPKGSFSTLEIQRTEQGDSAMYLCASSLGQGREKLFFGSGTQLSVL.

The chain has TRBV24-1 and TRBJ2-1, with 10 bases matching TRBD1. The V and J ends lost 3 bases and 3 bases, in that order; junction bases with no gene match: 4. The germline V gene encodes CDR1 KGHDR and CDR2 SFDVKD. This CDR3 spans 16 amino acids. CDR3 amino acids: CATSDPGTGDYNEQFF. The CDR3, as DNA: TGTGCCACCAGTGATCCCGGGACAGGGGACTACAATGAGCAGTTCTTC.

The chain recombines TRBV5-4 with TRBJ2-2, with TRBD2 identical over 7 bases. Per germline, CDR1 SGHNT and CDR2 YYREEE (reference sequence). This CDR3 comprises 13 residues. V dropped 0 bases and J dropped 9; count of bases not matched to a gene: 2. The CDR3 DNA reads TGTGCCAGCAGCTTGGGGGAGGGCAGGGAGCTGTTTTTT. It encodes CASSLGEGRELFF.

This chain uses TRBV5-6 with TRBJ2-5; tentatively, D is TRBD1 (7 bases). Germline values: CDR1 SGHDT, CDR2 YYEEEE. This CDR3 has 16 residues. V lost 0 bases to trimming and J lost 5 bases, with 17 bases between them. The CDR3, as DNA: TGTGCCAGCAGCTTGGCTAGTTCGACAGGGAGGGAGACCCAGTACTTC. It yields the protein CASSLASSTGRETQYF.

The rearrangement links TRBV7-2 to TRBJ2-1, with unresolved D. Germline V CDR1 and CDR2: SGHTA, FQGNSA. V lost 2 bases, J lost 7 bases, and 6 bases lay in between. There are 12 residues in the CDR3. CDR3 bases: TGTGCCAGCAGCTTATCGCGGAATGAGCAGTTCTTC. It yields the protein CASSLSRNEQFF.

The CDR3 DNA sequence: TGCGCCAGCAGCCGTAGCGGGGGTATGCCAGATACGCAGTATTTT. It encodes CASSRSGGMPDTQYF. V usage is TRBV5-1 and J usage is TRBJ2-3; the match to TRBD2 covers 9 bases. From germline, CDR1 is SGHRS and CDR2 YFSETQ. The CDR3 has 15 amino acids. The J segment lost 4 bases and the V segment lost 4 bases, leaving 7 bases of the junction unmatched. Variable domain in full (rest from reference TRBV5-1 and TRBJ2-3): KAGVTQTPRYLIKTRGQQVTLSCSPISGHRSVSWYQQTPGQGLQFLFEYFSETQRNKGNFPGRFSGRQFSNSRSEMNVSTLELGDSALYLCASSRSGGMPDTQYFGPGTRLTVL.

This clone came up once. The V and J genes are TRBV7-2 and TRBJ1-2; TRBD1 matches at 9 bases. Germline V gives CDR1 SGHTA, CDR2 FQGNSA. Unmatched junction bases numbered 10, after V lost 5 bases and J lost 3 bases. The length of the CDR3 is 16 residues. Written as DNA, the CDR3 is TGTGCCAGCAGCCATGGAGGGACAGGGATTGACTATGGCTACACCTTC. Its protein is CASSHGGTGIDYGYTF.

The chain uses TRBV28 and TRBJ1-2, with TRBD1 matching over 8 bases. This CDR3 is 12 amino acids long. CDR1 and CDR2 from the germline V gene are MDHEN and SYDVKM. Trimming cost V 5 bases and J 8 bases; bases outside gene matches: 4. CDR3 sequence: CASSPPGGGYTF. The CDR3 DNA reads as TGTGCCAGCAGTCCCCCAGGGGGCGGCTACACCTTC.

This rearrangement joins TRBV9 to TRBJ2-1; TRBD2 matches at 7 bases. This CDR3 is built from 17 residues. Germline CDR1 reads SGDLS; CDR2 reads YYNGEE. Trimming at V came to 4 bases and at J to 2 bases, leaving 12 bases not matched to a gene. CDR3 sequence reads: CASSNSRLGRAYNEQFF. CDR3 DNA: TGTGCCAGCAGCAATTCCCGTCTGGGGAGGGCCTACAATGAGCAGTTCTTC.

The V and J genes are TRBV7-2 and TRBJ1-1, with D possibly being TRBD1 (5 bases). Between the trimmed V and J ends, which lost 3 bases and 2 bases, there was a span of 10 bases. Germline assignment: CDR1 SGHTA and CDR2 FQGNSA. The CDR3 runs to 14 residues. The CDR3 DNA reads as TGTGCCAGCAGCTTTTGGGGCACCAACACTGAAGCTTTCTTT. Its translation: CASSFWGTNTEAFF.

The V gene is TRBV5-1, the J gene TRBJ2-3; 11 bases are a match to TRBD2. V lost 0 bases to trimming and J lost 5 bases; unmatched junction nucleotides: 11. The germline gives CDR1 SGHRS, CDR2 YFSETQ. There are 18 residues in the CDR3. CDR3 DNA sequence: TGCGCCAGCAGCTTGGGAACTAGCGGGGGATTTCAAAAAGATACGCAGTATTTT. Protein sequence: CASSLGTSGGFQKDTQYF.

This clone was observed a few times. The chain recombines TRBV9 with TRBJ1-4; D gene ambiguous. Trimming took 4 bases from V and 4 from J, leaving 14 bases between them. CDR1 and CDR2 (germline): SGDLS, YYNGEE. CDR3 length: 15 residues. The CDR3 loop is CASSPYPGFNEKLFF. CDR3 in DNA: TGTGCCAGCAGCCCTTACCCGGGTTTTAATGAAAAACTGTTTTTT. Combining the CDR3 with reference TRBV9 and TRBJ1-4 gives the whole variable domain DSGVTQTPKHLITATGQRVTLRCSPRSGDLSVYWYQQSLDQGLQFLIQYYNGEERAKGNILERFSAQQFPDLHSELNLSSLELGDSALYFCASSPYPGFNEKLFFGSGTQLSVL.

CDR3 nucleotides: TGCGCCAGCCGAGGCCCCCGACTAGCGGATTACAATGAGCAGTTCTTC. This encodes CASRGPRLADYNEQFF. The rearrangement links TRBV10-1 to TRBJ2-1, with TRBD2 identical over 9 bases. V was pared by 8 bases and J by 4 bases, with 12 bases of the junction left unmatched. CDR3 length: 16 residues. Germline CDR1 WNHNN, CDR2 SYGVQD (reference sequence).

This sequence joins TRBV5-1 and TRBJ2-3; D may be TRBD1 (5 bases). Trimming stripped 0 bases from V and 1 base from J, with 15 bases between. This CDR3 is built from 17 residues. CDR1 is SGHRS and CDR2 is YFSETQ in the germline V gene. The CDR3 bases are TGCGCCAGCAGCTTGGCCCGGACGGCGACAGGCACAGATACGCAGTATTTT. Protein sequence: CASSLARTATGTDTQYF.

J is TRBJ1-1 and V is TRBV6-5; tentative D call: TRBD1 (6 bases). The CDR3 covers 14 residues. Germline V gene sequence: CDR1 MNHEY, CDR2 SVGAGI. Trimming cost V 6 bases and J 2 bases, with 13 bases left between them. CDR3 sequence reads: CASSPRGENTEAFF. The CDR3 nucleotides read TGTGCCAGCAGCCCCAGGGGTGAAAACACTGAAGCTTTCTTT.

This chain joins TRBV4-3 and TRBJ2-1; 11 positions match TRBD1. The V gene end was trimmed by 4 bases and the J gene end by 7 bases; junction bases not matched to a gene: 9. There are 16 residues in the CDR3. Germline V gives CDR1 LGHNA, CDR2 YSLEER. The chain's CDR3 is CASSPGTGGFGNEQFF. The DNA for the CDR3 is TGCGCCAGCAGCCCGGGGACAGGGGGTTTTGGGAATGAGCAGTTCTTC.